One and the same sample provided the 8 T cell receptor beta chains below, sequenced in a study of post-analysis software for immune sequencing data. General study results and limits: Comparison of patients with controls showed five TRBV segments more frequent in patients, TRBV5-6, TRBV5-1 and TRBV20-1 among them.

These receptors are not linked to any known antigen. The TCR beta cDNA libraries carried unique molecular identifiers. One entry per CDR3 protein results from TCRdb running MiXCR on the PCR reads. The top ten hold around an eighth of the sample, which has about 500,000 distinct CDR3 sequences, over 35% seen once. Material for sequencing was blood. The receptors come from a girl aged 5-17 years with multiple sclerosis.

The chain joins TRBV7-9 to TRBJ2-5; D might be TRBD1 (6 bases). This CDR3 comprises 17 residues. Trimming pared 3 bases from V and 2 bases from J, leaving 19 bases between. Germline V gene sequence: CDR1 SEHNR, CDR2 FQNEAQ (reference sequence). DNA of the CDR3: TGTGCCAGCAGCTTTACTTCTTTGGACAGCGAACAAGAGACCCAGTACTTC. Translated, it gives CASSFTSLDSEQETQYF.

The rearrangement links TRBV27 to TRBJ2-4; D is possibly TRBD2 (5 bases). The germline V and J ends were trimmed by 5 bases and 9 bases, with 8 bases remaining between them. The CDR3 runs 11 residues. The germline CDR1 and CDR2 sequences are MNHEY and SMNVEV (reference sequence). The CDR3 reads CASSPGTIQYF. The CDR3 nucleotides are TGTGCCAGCAGTCCGGGAACCATTCAGTACTTC.

This clonotype was recorded a few times. The rearrangement joins TRBV12-3 or TRBV12-4 to TRBJ2-4, with D tentatively TRBD1 or TRBD2 (5 bases each). The CDR3 contains 14 residues. Trimming took 7 bases from V and 7 from J, leaving 17 bases between them. The CDR3 DNA reads TGTGCCAGCACCCAGGCCGGGACCGGGAACATTCAGTACTTC. Residues: CASTQAGTGNIQYF.

This chain connects TRBV20-1 to TRBJ2-1; TRBD2 is a possible D gene (6 bases). The V gene's germline CDR1 is DFQATT and CDR2 SNEGSKA (reference sequence). The CDR3 totals 15 residues. CDR3: CSTTLADPSYNEQFF. The CDR3 DNA reads as TGCAGCACTACCTTAGCGGACCCCTCCTACAATGAGCAGTTCTTC.

This chain links TRBV10-3 with TRBJ1-1, with D unclear. CDR3 length equals 12 residues. Trimming left V 3 bases short and J 8 bases short, with 10 bases between. Germline CDR1 and CDR2: ENHRY and SYGVKD. CDR3 residues: CAISDTPPEAFF. The CDR3 DNA sequence: TGTGCCATCAGTGACACACCGCCCGAAGCTTTCTTT.

J is TRBJ2-6 and V is TRBV6-2 or TRBV6-3; D unresolved. The CDR3 is 13 amino acids. Germline V gene data show CDR1 as MNHEY and CDR2 as SVGEGT. Trimming took off 8 bases at V and 2 bases at J, with 7 bases between the two ends. CDR3 nucleotide sequence: TGTGCCAGCGGCATTCCTGGGGCCAACGTCCTGACTTTC. Translation gives CASGIPGANVLTF.

This clonotype appeared a single time. DNA of the CDR3: TGCAGCGTCGCGGACAGGGGCCTAATGGAGACCCAGTACTTC. Residues: CSVADRGLMETQYF. The chain employs TRBV29-1 and TRBJ2-5; 9 nucleotides agree with TRBD1. Germline V CDR1 and CDR2: SQVTM, ANQGSEA. The ends lost 6 bases at V and 5 bases at J; junction bases unmatched: 10. The CDR3 has 14 amino acids.

The rearrangement uses TRBV20-1 and TRBJ2-3, with D hard to call. The V and J ends lost 6 bases and 1 base respectively, with 14 bases between them. CDR1 and CDR2 from the germline V gene are DFQATT and SNEGSKA (reference sequence). The CDR3 has 14 residues. The CDR3 DNA follows: TGCAGTGCCCCTCTCGAAGTTGGCACAGATACGCAGTATTTT. Its protein is CSAPLEVGTDTQYF.